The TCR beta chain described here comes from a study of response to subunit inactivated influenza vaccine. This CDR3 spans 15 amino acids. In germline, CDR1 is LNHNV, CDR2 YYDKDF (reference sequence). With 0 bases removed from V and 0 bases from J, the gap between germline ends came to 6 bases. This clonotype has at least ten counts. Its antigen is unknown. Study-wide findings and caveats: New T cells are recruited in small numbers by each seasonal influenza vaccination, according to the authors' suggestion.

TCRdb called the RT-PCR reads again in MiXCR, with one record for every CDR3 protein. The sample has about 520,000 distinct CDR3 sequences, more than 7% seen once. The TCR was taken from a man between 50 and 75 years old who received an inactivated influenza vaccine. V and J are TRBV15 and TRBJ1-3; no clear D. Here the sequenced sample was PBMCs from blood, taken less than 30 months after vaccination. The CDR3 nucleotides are TGTGCCACCAGCAGAGATAGGCTCTCTGGAAACACCATATATTTT. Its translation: CATSRDRLSGNTIYF. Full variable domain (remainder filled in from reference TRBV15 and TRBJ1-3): DAMVIQNPRYQVTQFGKPVTLSCSQTLNHNVMYWYQQKSSQAPKLLFHYYDKDFNNEADTPDNFQSRRPNTSFCFLDIRSPGLGDTAMYLCATSRDRLSGNTIYFGEGSWLTVV.